The source of this TCR beta chain is a study of T cell changes during pregnancy in multiple sclerosis. Germline CDR1 and CDR2: SGHDN and FVKESK. This CDR3 comprises 15 residues. The trim removed 2 bases at V and 5 bases at J, leaving 8 bases unmatched. This table comes from immunoSEQ multiplex PCR, and its TCRdb copy is limited to in-frame clones, with some not included. The table includes tens of thousands of clones, around 90% detected once. V and J are TRBV14 and TRBJ1-2, with 7 positions matching TRBD1. The sequencing here drew on CD8+ T cells from peripheral blood mononuclear cells, taken after pregnancy. The TCR originated in a female donor with multiple sclerosis, enrolled in a pregnancy study. CDR3 loop: CASSQLDRTGYGYTF. The CDR3 bases are TGTGCCAGCAGCCAACTGGACAGGACGGGATATGGCTACACCTTC. The full variable domain, rest sourced from reference TRBV14 and TRBJ1-2, is EAGVTQFPSHSVIEKGQTVTLRCDPISGHDNLYWYRRVMGKEIKFLLHFVKESKQDESGMPNNRFLAERTGGTYSTLKVQPAELEDSGVYFCASSQLDRTGYGYTFGSGTRLTVV.